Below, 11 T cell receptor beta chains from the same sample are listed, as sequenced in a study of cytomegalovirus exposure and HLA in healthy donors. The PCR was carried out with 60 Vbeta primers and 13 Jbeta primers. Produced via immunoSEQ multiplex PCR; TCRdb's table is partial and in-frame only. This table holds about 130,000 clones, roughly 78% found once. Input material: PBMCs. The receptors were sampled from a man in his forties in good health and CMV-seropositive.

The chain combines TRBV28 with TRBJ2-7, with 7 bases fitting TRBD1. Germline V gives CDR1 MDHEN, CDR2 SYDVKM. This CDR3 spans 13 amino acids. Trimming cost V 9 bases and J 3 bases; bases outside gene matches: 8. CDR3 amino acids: CASAGTANYEQYF. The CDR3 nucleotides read TGTGCCAGTGCCGGGACAGCGAACTACGAGCAGTACTTC.

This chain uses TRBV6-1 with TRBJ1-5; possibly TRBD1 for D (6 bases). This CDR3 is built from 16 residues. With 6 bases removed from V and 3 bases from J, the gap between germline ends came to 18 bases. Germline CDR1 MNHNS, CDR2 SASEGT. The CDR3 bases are TGTGCCAGCAGAGAACGAGGCAGGGGAGCCAATCAGCCCCAGCATTTT. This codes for CASRERGRGANQPQHF.

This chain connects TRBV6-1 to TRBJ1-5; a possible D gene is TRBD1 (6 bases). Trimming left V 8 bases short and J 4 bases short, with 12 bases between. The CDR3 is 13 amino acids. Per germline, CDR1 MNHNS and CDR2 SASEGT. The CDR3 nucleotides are TGTGCCAGCGAGAGGGGGGGGAATCAGCCCCAGCATTTT. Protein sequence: CASERGGNQPQHF.

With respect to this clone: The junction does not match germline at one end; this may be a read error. CDR3 coding DNA: TGTGCCGGGAGTATTTTGACTGCCGATTATGGCTACACCTTC. It specifies CAGSILTADYGYTF. The chain combines TRBV30 with TRBJ1-2; D is undetermined. CDR1 and CDR2 (germline): GTSNPN, SVGIG (reference sequence). The CDR3 consists of 14 residues. Based on the CDR3 plus reference TRBV30 and TRBJ1-2, the full variable domain is SQTIHQWPATLVQPVGSPLSLECTVEGTSNPNLYWYRQAAGRGLQLLFYSVGIGQISSEVPQNLSASRPQDRQFILSSKKLLLSDSGFYLCAGSILTADYGYTFGSGTRLTVV.

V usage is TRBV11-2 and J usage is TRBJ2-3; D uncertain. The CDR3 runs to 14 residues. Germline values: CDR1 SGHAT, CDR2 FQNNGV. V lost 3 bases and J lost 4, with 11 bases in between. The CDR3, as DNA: TGTGCCAGCAGCTTTCCCTCCGGAGCAGATACGCAGTATTTT. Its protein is CASSFPSGADTQYF.

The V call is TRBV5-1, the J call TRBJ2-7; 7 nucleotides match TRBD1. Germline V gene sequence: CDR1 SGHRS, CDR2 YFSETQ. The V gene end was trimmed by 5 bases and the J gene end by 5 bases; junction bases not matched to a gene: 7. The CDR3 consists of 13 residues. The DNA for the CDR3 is TGCGCCAGCAGTTCGACAGGGACGGACGAGCAGTACTTC. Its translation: CASSSTGTDEQYF.

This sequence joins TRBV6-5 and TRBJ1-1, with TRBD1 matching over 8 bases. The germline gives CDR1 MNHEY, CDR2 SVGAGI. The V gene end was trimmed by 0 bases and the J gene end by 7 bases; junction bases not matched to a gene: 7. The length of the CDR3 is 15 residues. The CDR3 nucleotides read TGTGCCAGCAGTTACTCAGGGCAGGGGGCAAGTGAAGCTTTCTTT. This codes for CASSYSGQGASEAFF.

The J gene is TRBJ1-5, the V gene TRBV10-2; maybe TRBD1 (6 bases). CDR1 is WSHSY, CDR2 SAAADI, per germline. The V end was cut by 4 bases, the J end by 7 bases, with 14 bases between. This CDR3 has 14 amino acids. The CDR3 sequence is CASSVTRGLQPQHF. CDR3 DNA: TGCGCCAGCAGTGTTACCAGGGGATTGCAGCCCCAGCATTTT.

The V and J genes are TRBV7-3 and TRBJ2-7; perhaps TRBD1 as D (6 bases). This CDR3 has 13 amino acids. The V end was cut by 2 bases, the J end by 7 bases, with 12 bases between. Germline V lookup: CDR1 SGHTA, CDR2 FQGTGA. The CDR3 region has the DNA TGTGCCAGCAGCTTATACAGGGAGCGAGAGCAGTACTTC. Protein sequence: CASSLYREREQYF.

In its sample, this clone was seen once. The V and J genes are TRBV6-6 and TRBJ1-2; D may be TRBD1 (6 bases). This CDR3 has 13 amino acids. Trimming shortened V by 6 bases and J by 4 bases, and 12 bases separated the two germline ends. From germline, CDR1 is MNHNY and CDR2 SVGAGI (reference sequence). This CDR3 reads CASSRQDTYGYTF. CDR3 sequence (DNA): TGTGCCAGCAGCAGACAGGACACCTATGGCTACACCTTC.

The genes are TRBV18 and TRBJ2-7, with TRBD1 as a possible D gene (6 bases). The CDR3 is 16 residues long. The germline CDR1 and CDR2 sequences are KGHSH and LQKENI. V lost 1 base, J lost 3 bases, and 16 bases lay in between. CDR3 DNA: TGTGCCAGCTCACCACTAACTAGGGGGAGCAGCTACGAGCAGTACTTC. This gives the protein CASSPLTRGSSYEQYF.